The TCR beta chain described here comes from a study of regulatory T cells in long-lasting Graves disease. V lost 1 base, J lost 3 bases, and 5 bases stayed unmatched. This CDR3 has 16 amino acids. Germline V gene lookup returns CDR1 MNHNS and CDR2 SASEGT. The time point is: newly diagnosed GD, antithyroid drugs for less than 3 months. TCR sequences were obtained from RNA taken from PBMCs. Both iRepertoire HTBI primers and Arm-PCR of CDR3 regions were used to build the TCR beta libraries. TCRdb processed the multiplex PCR reads anew with MiXCR; each CDR3 protein has one entry. The profile covers around 450,000 distinct CDR3 sequences, with around 16% appearing a single time and 12% taken by the ten largest. This clonotype occurred many times. These data were also filed under a second study, of T cells in Graves' hyperthyroidism and ophthalmopathy.

The sequencing used peripheral blood mononuclear cells (PBMCs), collected at new diagnosis, from a patient treated with antithyroid drugs. The source of this sequence is a man between 40 and 49 years old with Graves disease. This sequence joins TRBV6-1 and TRBJ2-7, with 11 nucleotides matching TRBD2. The CDR3 DNA is TGTGCCAGCAGTGAAGGACTAGCGGGATTACTCTACGAGCAGTACTTC. Translation: CASSEGLAGLLYEQYF.